A single sample gave rise to the 16 T cell receptor beta chains below, sequenced in a study of regulatory T cells in long-lasting Graves disease. The time point is: newly diagnosed GD, antithyroid drugs for less than 3 months. From PBMCs, RNA was extracted and then used to make the TCR library. To make TCR beta libraries, researchers used iRepertoire HTBI primers and Arm-PCR of CDR3 regions. Via MiXCR, TCRdb re-called the multiplex PCR reads, giving one row per CDR3 protein. The data hold hundreds of thousands of distinct CDR3 sequences, with 12% observed a single time. Another study also made use of these data, one on T cells in Graves' hyperthyroidism and ophthalmopathy.

Sequenced material: peripheral blood mononuclear cells (PBMCs), taken at new diagnosis, from a patient treated with antithyroid drugs. The source is a woman younger than 45 with Graves disease.

This clonotype was counted at least ten times. This chain connects TRBV11-2 to TRBJ2-7; 7 bases line up with TRBD1. V shed 3 bases and J 0 bases; nucleotides not matched to a gene: 5. This CDR3 has 15 residues. CDR1 SGHAT and CDR2 FQNNGV come from the germline V gene. In DNA form, the CDR3 reads TGTGCCAGCAGCTTCACCGGGACAGTCTCCTACGAGCAGTACTTC. Residues: CASSFTGTVSYEQYF.

This clonotype has at least ten counts. The V gene is TRBV29-1, the J gene TRBJ2-3; 9 bases map to TRBD2. CDR1 and CDR2 from the germline V gene are SQVTM and ANQGSEA. The CDR3 length is 15 residues. V trimming: 1 base; J trimming: 0 bases; junction bases outside the gene matches: 2. The CDR3 DNA is TGCAGCGTTGAAGTAGCGGGAGCGAGCACAGATACGCAGTATTTT. Translated: CSVEVAGASTDTQYF.

The rearrangement links TRBV20-1 to TRBJ2-3, with a tentative D call TRBD1 (6 bases). Trimming removed 0 bases at V and 5 bases at J, with 12 bases between. This CDR3 is built from 14 residues. Germline CDR1 is DFQATT and CDR2 is SNEGSKA (reference sequence). CDR3 sequence: CSARDSRGEDTQYF. The CDR3 coding sequence is TGCAGTGCTAGAGATAGCAGGGGTGAAGATACGCAGTATTTT.

The rearrangement links TRBV7-9 to TRBJ2-3; D is uncertain. This CDR3 contains 14 residues. Per germline, CDR1 SEHNR and CDR2 FQNEAQ (reference sequence). Trimming took off 4 bases at V and 1 base at J, with 9 bases between the two ends. The CDR3 region is CASSYISGTDTQYF. The CDR3 nucleotides are TGTGCCAGCAGCTATATAAGCGGCACAGATACGCAGTATTTT. The whole variable domain, filled in from reference TRBV7-9 and TRBJ2-3, reads DTGVSQNPRHKITKRGQNVTFRCDPISEHNRLYWYRQTLGQGPEFLTYFQNEAQLEKSRLLSDRFSAERPKGSFSTLEIQRTEQGDSAMYLCASSYISGTDTQYFGPGTRLTVL.

This clonotype was recorded many times. The rearrangement joins TRBV5-5 to TRBJ2-7; D unclear. The V end was cut by 2 bases, the J end by 2 bases, with 8 bases between. Germline CDR1 and CDR2: SGHKS and YYEKEE (reference sequence). The CDR3 consists of 13 residues. CDR3 amino acids: CASSFRATYEQYF. CDR3 DNA sequence: TGTGCCAGCAGCTTCCGGGCCACCTACGAGCAGTACTTC.

The table lists this clonotype with a few counts. V usage is TRBV28 and J usage is TRBJ2-3; no clear D gene. Germline assignment: CDR1 MDHEN and CDR2 SYDVKM. With 6 bases removed from V and 2 bases from J, the gap between germline ends came to 9 bases. This CDR3 comprises 13 residues. The chain's CDR3 is CASREPFTDTQYF. DNA of the CDR3: TGTGCCAGCAGGGAGCCTTTCACAGATACGCAGTATTTT.

There are a few counts of this clonotype. The chain joins TRBV24-1 to TRBJ2-2; 9 bases agree with TRBD1. V lost 8 bases to trimming and J lost 5 bases; unmatched junction nucleotides: 5. The germline V gene encodes CDR1 KGHDR and CDR2 SFDVKD. The CDR3 covers 14 residues. The CDR3 bases are TGTGCCACCAAGCGGACAGGGGATACCGGGGAGCTGTTTTTT. It yields the protein CATKRTGDTGELFF.

This clonotype showed up many times. This CDR3 is CASSFLETGELFF. The CDR3 region has the DNA TGCGCCAGCAGCTTTTTGGAAACCGGGGAGCTGTTTTTT. The chain links TRBV5-1 to TRBJ2-2; D gene ambiguous. This CDR3 comprises 13 residues. Trimming took off 2 bases at V and 5 bases at J, with 7 bases between the two ends. CDR1 and CDR2 from the germline V gene are SGHRS and YFSETQ.

The chain is built from TRBV5-1 and TRBJ2-5; D is unclear. The J call is in doubt because the DNA end fits TRBJ2-1 better. The CDR3 has 13 residues. Germline V lookup: CDR1 SGHRS, CDR2 YFSETQ. The CDR3 is CASSLASRHEQFF. CDR3 DNA sequence: TGCGCCAGCAGCTTGGCGTCCAGGCATGAGCAGTTCTTC.

The chain uses TRBV4-1 and TRBJ1-4; possible D gene TRBD1, 5 bases. The V gene lost 5 bases and the J gene lost 5 bases, with 18 bases spanning the gap. The CDR3 extends over 16 amino acids. The germline V gene encodes CDR1 MGHRA and CDR2 YSYEKL. The CDR3 DNA follows: TGCGCCAGCAGCAACACACGGGGCAGGGTCAATGAAAAACTGTTTTTT. As protein: CASSNTRGRVNEKLFF.

The chain has TRBV7-8 and TRBJ2-3; D perhaps matches TRBD2 (5 bases). Deletions cut 4 bases from V and 1 base from J, with 15 bases between. CDR3 length: 16 amino acids. In germline, CDR1 is SGHVS, CDR2 FQNEAQ. CDR3 in amino acids: CASSWRSFSRTDTQYF. The CDR3 nucleotides read TGTGCCAGCAGCTGGAGGTCCTTCTCCCGCACAGATACGCAGTATTTT. Looking up the rest from reference TRBV7-8 and TRBJ2-3 gives the full variable domain: GAGVSQSPRYKVAKRGQDVALRCDPISGHVSLFWYQQALGQGPEFLTYFQNEAQLDKSGLPSDRFFAERPEGSVSTLKIQRTQQEDSAVYLCASSWRSFSRTDTQYFGPGTRLTVL.

This clonotype was recorded at least ten times. The V gene is TRBV20-1, the J gene TRBJ2-1, with D possibly TRBD2 on 5 matching bases. Per germline, CDR1 DFQATT and CDR2 SNEGSKA (reference sequence). V was cut by 6 bases and J by 9 bases, with 24 bases left in between. The CDR3 runs 15 residues. The CDR3 here is CSADPWKSSGGEQFF. CDR3 nucleotide sequence: TGCAGTGCCGATCCCTGGAAGTCCAGCGGAGGTGAGCAGTTCTTC.

The chain links TRBV24-1 to TRBJ2-1; 8 bases are shared with TRBD2. The CDR3 length is 14 residues. Germline V gene lookup returns CDR1 KGHDR and CDR2 SFDVKD. With V trimmed by 5 bases and J by 3 bases, 2 bases remained unmatched. The CDR3 DNA sequence: TGTGCCACCAGTGCCCGGGAGGGCTACAATGAGCAGTTCTTC. As protein: CATSAREGYNEQFF.

This clonotype occurred many times. The chain combines TRBV7-9 with TRBJ1-2; 7 nucleotides agree with TRBD1. V was clipped by 4 bases and J by 4 bases; unmatched bases: 15. The length of the CDR3 is 17 residues. Germline values: CDR1 SEHNR, CDR2 FQNEAQ (reference sequence). The DNA for the CDR3 is TGTGCCAGCAGCTCGGGGCTTCGACAGGGTCGGAGCTATGGCTACACCTTC. Translating it yields CASSSGLRQGRSYGYTF.

The chain joins TRBV27 to TRBJ2-2, with D possibly matching TRBD1 (6 bases). This CDR3 contains 14 residues. Germline V CDR1 and CDR2: MNHEY, SMNVEV (reference sequence). V was cut by 3 bases and J by 6 bases, with 11 bases left in between. The CDR3 loop reads CASSLDSVAGELFF. DNA for the CDR3: TGTGCCAGCAGTTTGGACAGTGTCGCCGGGGAGCTGTTTTTT.

This clonotype was observed a handful of times. A much larger clone lies one base from this, so it may be a read error. The chain employs TRBV20-1 and TRBJ2-3; 12 bases align to TRBD2. Germline CDR1 is DFQATT and CDR2 is SNEGSKA (reference sequence). The CDR3 spans 14 residues. V shed 3 bases and J 4 bases; nucleotides not matched to a gene: 2. The CDR3 region has the DNA TGCAGTGCTAGGCTAGCGGGAGGGGCAGATACGCAGTATTTT. Amino acid sequence: CSARLAGGADTQYF.